The 29 T cell receptor beta chains reported below all come from one sample, sequenced in a study of shared clonotypes between healthy human individuals. Here immunoSEQ multiplex PCR was the method, and the copy in TCRdb shows in-frame clones only, minus some. The sample holds roughly 2.2 million clones, around 92% seen once. The sequencing sample was made of naive CD4+ T cells from PBMCs. As for subset: CD45RA+ positively selected. Receptors originate from a man between 18 and 35 years old in good health. Some clones in this sample may be carry-over from other donors' samples.

V usage is TRBV4-3 and J usage is TRBJ1-1, with TRBD1 identical over 9 bases. The trim removed 0 bases at V and 8 bases at J, leaving 7 bases unmatched. Germline V CDR1 and CDR2: LGHNA, YSLEER. This CDR3 has 15 amino acids. CDR3: CASSQDGRTGAEAFF. The CDR3 coding sequence is TGCGCCAGCAGCCAAGATGGGAGGACAGGGGCCGAAGCTTTCTTT.

In the case of this clone: At the DNA level, this CDR3 is encoded by other sequences in the same sample as well. V and J are TRBV4-1 and TRBJ2-6; no clear D. From germline, CDR1 is MGHRA and CDR2 YSYEKL. The CDR3 spans 13 residues. V lost 6 bases, J lost 0 bases, and 3 bases lay in between. CDR3 sequence: CASRNSGANVLTF. As DNA, the CDR3 is TGCGCCAGCAGAAACTCTGGGGCCAACGTCCTGACTTTC.

The rearrangement links TRBV18 to TRBJ2-7, with D perhaps matching TRBD2 (6 bases). V lost 6 bases and J lost 5, with 20 bases in between. The CDR3 is 15 residues long. Germline lookup yields CDR1 KGHSH and CDR2 LQKENI. The CDR3 region is CASSGGTEGRHEQYF. The CDR3, as DNA: TGTGCCAGCTCCGGAGGGACGGAGGGTCGTCACGAGCAGTACTTC.

The chain joins TRBV27 to TRBJ1-2; D is possibly TRBD1 (6 bases). The ends were cut back, 2 bases at V and 4 bases at J, with 11 bases in the middle. Germline V gene lookup returns CDR1 MNHEY and CDR2 SMNVEV (reference sequence). The CDR3 has 14 amino acids. CDR3 nucleotides: TGTGCCAGCAGTTTACTTACAGGGATCTATGGCTACACCTTC. It translates to CASSLLTGIYGYTF.

This clone was observed a few times. The chain joins TRBV4-2 to TRBJ1-4; D uncertain. The CDR3 spans 20 residues. Trimming took off 3 bases at V and 1 base at J, with 24 bases between the two ends. Per the germline V gene, CDR1 is LGHNA and CDR2 is YNFKEQ. The CDR3 DNA reads TGTGCCAGCAGCCAGGACTGGGTTCCCACCTCCCTAGGAACTAATGAAAAACTGTTTTTT. Protein product: CASSQDWVPTSLGTNEKLFF.

This clone was recorded once. The chain links TRBV27 to TRBJ1-1; possible D gene TRBD1, 6 bases. Trimming cost V 7 bases and J 8 bases, with 20 bases left between them. Per the germline V gene, CDR1 is MNHEY and CDR2 is SMNVEV (reference sequence). The length of the CDR3 is 14 residues. Here the CDR3 DNA reads TGTGCCAGCAATAAAGGGGGGACCGGGCGGGAAGCTTTCTTT. Protein sequence: CASNKGGTGREAFF.

This clone was observed a single time. V is TRBV19 and J is TRBJ1-4; 8 bases are shared with TRBD1. Trimming removed 5 bases from V and 1 base from J; junction bases left unmatched: 3. Looked up from germline, CDR1 is LNHDA and CDR2 is SQIVND (reference sequence). This CDR3 comprises 15 residues. The CDR3 loop reads CASSPTGGTNEKLFF. For the CDR3, the DNA is TGTGCCAGTAGTCCAACAGGGGGAACTAATGAAAAACTGTTTTTT.

The rearrangement uses TRBV7-9 and TRBJ2-7; a possible D gene is TRBD1 (6 bases). The CDR3 covers 14 residues. Germline V CDR1 and CDR2: SEHNR, FQNEAQ (reference sequence). The V gene lost 5 bases and the J gene lost 0 bases, with 11 bases spanning the gap. CDR3 amino acids: CASSRVGASYEQYF. The CDR3 DNA follows: TGTGCCAGCAGCCGCGTGGGGGCCTCCTACGAGCAGTACTTC.

Regarding this clone: Mismatch with germline at one junction end may stem from a read error. The rearrangement links TRBV7-9 to TRBJ2-3, with 7 bases aligning to TRBD2. The germline gives CDR1 SEHNR, CDR2 FQNEAQ (reference sequence). The CDR3 is 12 residues long. CDR3 amino acids: CASSVAGDTQYF. For the CDR3, the DNA is TGTGCCAGCAGCGTAGCGGGAGATACGCAGTATTTT.

V usage is TRBV7-9 and J usage is TRBJ1-1; D is unresolved. Germline loops: CDR1 SEHNR, CDR2 FQNEAQ (reference sequence). Trimming removed 7 bases from V and 5 bases from J, with 23 bases in between. The CDR3 spans 16 residues. CDR3: CASTPVGLGVVTEAFF. The CDR3 region has the DNA TGTGCCAGCACCCCAGTGGGCCTCGGGGTTGTAACTGAAGCTTTCTTT. The whole variable domain, remainder taken from reference TRBV7-9 and TRBJ1-1, is DTGVSQNPRHKITKRGQNVTFRCDPISEHNRLYWYRQTLGQGPEFLTYFQNEAQLEKSRLLSDRFSAERPKGSFSTLEIQRTEQGDSAMYLCASTPVGLGVVTEAFFGQGTRLTVV.

This clone turned up a few times. The chain employs TRBV6-5 and TRBJ1-5; D remains ambiguous. CDR1 and CDR2 from the germline V gene are MNHEY and SVGAGI. The CDR3 extends over 14 amino acids. Trimming removed 4 bases from V and 2 bases from J, with 9 bases in between. CDR3 region: CASSLKVGNQPQHF. CDR3 DNA sequence: TGTGCCAGCAGTTTGAAGGTGGGCAATCAGCCCCAGCATTTT.

The chain has TRBV7-2 and TRBJ1-1, with D possibly being TRBD1 (5 bases). V was shortened by 3 bases and J by 6 bases, with 17 bases between the two germline ends. Germline V gives CDR1 SGHTA, CDR2 FQGNSA. This CDR3 is 15 amino acids long. The CDR3 DNA follows: TGTGCCAGCAGCTTGGTTACGGGGATGGGGGCTGAAGCTTTCTTT. Protein: CASSLVTGMGAEAFF.

The chain couples TRBV7-9 to TRBJ2-3, with 9 bases that match TRBD2. Trimming cost V 1 base and J 5 bases; bases outside gene matches: 7. This CDR3 spans 16 amino acids. Germline CDR1 reads SEHNR; CDR2 reads FQNEAQ (reference sequence). CDR3 sequence reads: CASSLGLAEGGDTQYF. The DNA for the CDR3 is TGTGCCAGCAGCTTAGGACTAGCGGAGGGGGGAGATACGCAGTATTTT.

CDR3 DNA: TGTGCCAGCAGCTTAGTCAGCTCCTACGAGCAGTACTTC. Encoded protein: CASSLVSSYEQYF. The J gene is TRBJ2-7, the V gene TRBV7-8; D remains unclear. The CDR3 consists of 13 residues. Trimming removed 1 base at V and 0 bases at J, with 4 bases between. Germline-derived CDR1 and CDR2 are SGHVS and FQNEAQ.

In the case of this clone: The identical CDR3 is also encoded by other nucleotide sequences in the sample. The gene calls are TRBV18 and TRBJ2-5, with 7 bases that match TRBD2. Trimming cost V 3 bases and J 3 bases; bases outside gene matches: 1. Germline CDR1 is KGHSH and CDR2 is LQKENI. The CDR3 loop spans 13 amino acids. The CDR3 reads CASSPGLEETQYF. The CDR3 nucleotides are TGTGCCAGCTCACCTGGACTAGAAGAGACCCAGTACTTC.

V usage is TRBV4-1 and J usage is TRBJ1-1; 8 nucleotides line up with TRBD1. Germline-derived CDR1 and CDR2 are MGHRA and YSYEKL. The CDR3 contains 18 residues. The junction had 12 bases not matched to a gene; V was cut back by 2 bases and J by 1 base. CDR3 sequence reads: CASSQLTSWTGRNTEAFF. The CDR3 DNA sequence: TGCGCCAGCAGCCAACTCACATCGTGGACAGGGAGGAACACTGAAGCTTTCTTT.

The rearrangement uses TRBV28 and TRBJ2-5; tentative D call: TRBD2 (6 bases). The CDR3 contains 13 residues. Germline V gene sequence: CDR1 MDHEN, CDR2 SYDVKM. Trimming stripped 4 bases from V and 4 bases from J, with 10 bases between. The CDR3 protein is CASSSPGGETQYF. The CDR3, as DNA: TGTGCCAGCAGTTCCCCCGGGGGAGAGACCCAGTACTTC.

This clone was counted a few times. The chain joins TRBV11-3 to TRBJ1-1; D is unclear. The V and J ends lost 0 bases and 9 bases respectively, with 14 bases between them. Per the germline V gene, CDR1 is SGHNT and CDR2 is YENEEA. CDR3 length equals 14 residues. DNA for the CDR3: TGTGCCAGCAGCTTAGATAAGCAGGATGGGAAAGCTTTCTTT. This encodes CASSLDKQDGKAFF.

Remarks on this clone: An end of the junction differs from the germline gene, which may be a read error. This chain joins TRBV30 and TRBJ2-1; D is undetermined. Germline V gene data show CDR1 as GTSNPN and CDR2 as SVGIG (reference sequence). This CDR3 has 11 residues. The CDR3 protein is CAWSVYYEQFF. DNA for the CDR3: TGTGCCTGGAGTGTCTACTATGAGCAGTTCTTC.

The chain combines TRBV5-1 with TRBJ2-7, with D unresolved. Trimming took off 4 bases at V and 6 bases at J, with 20 bases between the two ends. In germline, CDR1 is SGHRS, CDR2 YFSETQ. The CDR3 runs to 15 residues. Here the CDR3 DNA reads TGCGCCAGCAGCCCTCGGACCGGCCCGAATCGCGAGCAGTACTTC. It is translated as CASSPRTGPNREQYF.

The chain recombines TRBV19 with TRBJ2-7, with 9 positions matching TRBD1. Germline V gene sequence: CDR1 LNHDA, CDR2 SQIVND (reference sequence). J lost 3 bases, V lost 5 bases, and 2 bases had no gene match. The CDR3 extends over 13 amino acids. The CDR3 region has the DNA TGTGCCAGTAGTGTGACAGGGGGCTACGAGCAGTACTTC. It specifies CASSVTGGYEQYF.

Only one count was recorded for this clone. Other DNA sequences in this sample translate to the same CDR3. The J gene is TRBJ2-7, the V gene TRBV6-5; maybe TRBD2 (5 bases). V was shortened by 3 bases and J by 4 bases, with 10 bases between the two germline ends. The CDR3 runs to 13 residues. Germline assignment: CDR1 MNHEY and CDR2 SVGAGI. The CDR3 nucleotides read TGTGCCAGCAGTTATCGGGGTGGATACGAGCAGTACTTC. Protein: CASSYRGGYEQYF.

This CDR3 reads CASSVTSGRRNGELFF. The DNA for the CDR3 is TGCGCCAGCAGCGTGACTAGCGGGAGGAGGAACGGGGAGCTGTTTTTT. This chain uses TRBV5-1 with TRBJ2-2; 13 nucleotides match TRBD2. CDR3 length: 16 amino acids. The germline V gene encodes CDR1 SGHRS and CDR2 YFSETQ. The J segment lost 7 bases and the V segment lost 4 bases, leaving 7 bases of the junction unmatched. Using reference TRBV5-1 and TRBJ2-2 for the parts outside the CDR3, the full variable domain is KAGVTQTPRYLIKTRGQQVTLSCSPISGHRSVSWYQQTPGQGLQFLFEYFSETQRNKGNFPGRFSGRQFSNSRSEMNVSTLELGDSALYLCASSVTSGRRNGELFFGEGSRLTVL.

This clone was seen a few times. V gene TRBV25-1 combines with J gene TRBJ1-5; no clear D. Germline CDR1 reads MGHDK; CDR2 reads SYGVNS. This CDR3 spans 14 amino acids. The V end lost 3 bases, the J end lost 5 bases, and 11 bases lay between the germline ends. CDR3 DNA: TGTGCCAGCAGTGAGATCTATTCTCATCAGCCCCAGCATTTT. Translating it yields CASSEIYSHQPQHF.

The V gene is TRBV5-1, the J gene TRBJ2-1, with TRBD2 matching 7 bases. Germline values: CDR1 SGHRS, CDR2 YFSETQ. The CDR3 sequence is 16 residues long. The ends lost 3 bases at V and 10 bases at J; junction bases unmatched: 16. CDR3 in DNA: TGCGCCAGCAGCTCTGTAATTGCTAGCGGCGCAGGGGAGCAGTTCTTC. Translating it yields CASSSVIASGAGEQFF.

The chain couples TRBV7-9 to TRBJ2-3; either TRBD1 or TRBD2 may fit D (5 bases each). The CDR3 is 17 amino acids. V lost 5 bases to trimming and J lost 0 bases, with 18 bases between them. Germline V gene lookup returns CDR1 SEHNR and CDR2 FQNEAQ (reference sequence). CDR3 sequence: CASSGIGAGASTDTQYF. The CDR3 DNA follows: TGTGCCAGCAGCGGCATCGGGGCAGGCGCGAGCACAGATACGCAGTATTTT.

This clone was seen more than once but under ten times. The chain couples TRBV5-4 to TRBJ2-2; 11 bases are a match to TRBD1. CDR3 length equals 14 residues. Per the germline V gene, CDR1 is SGHNT and CDR2 is YYREEE (reference sequence). The ends lost 5 bases at V and 7 bases at J; junction bases unmatched: 4. Here the CDR3 DNA reads TGTGCCAGCAGTCGGGACAGGGGGAACGGGGAGCTGTTTTTT. Translated, it gives CASSRDRGNGELFF.

In nucleotides, the CDR3 is TGCAGCGTTAGATTCGGGGAGCAGTTCTTC. This codes for CSVRFGEQFF. V is TRBV29-1 and J is TRBJ2-1, with unresolved D. Per the germline V gene, CDR1 is SQVTM and CDR2 is ANQGSEA. Trimming shortened V by 5 bases and J by 10 bases, and 9 bases separated the two germline ends. The CDR3 consists of 10 residues.

In this sample, this clone turned up once. The chain has TRBV27 and TRBJ2-3; 9 nucleotides align to TRBD1. This CDR3 is 18 amino acids long. V lost 4 bases and J lost 2; bases outside the gene matches: 13. Germline CDR1 MNHEY, CDR2 SMNVEV (reference sequence). The chain's CDR3 is CASSSPPGTGRTTDTQYF. The CDR3 nucleotides read TGTGCCAGCAGTTCACCCCCCGGGACAGGGCGCACCACAGATACGCAGTATTTT.